This passage covers 26 T cell receptor beta chains from one sample sequenced in a study of cytomegalovirus exposure and HLA in healthy donors. In the PCR, 60 Vbeta and 13 Jbeta primers were used. Generated by immunoSEQ multiplex PCR, the TCRdb table keeps only in-frame clones and is missing some. This sample has approximately 180,000 clones, with around 74% found just once. Sequencing was carried out using PBMCs. Receptor source: a male donor in good health and CMV-seronegative.

This chain uses TRBV5-4 with TRBJ1-6, with a tentative D call TRBD1 (6 bases). The CDR3 runs 14 residues. Trimming took 4 bases from V and 14 from J, leaving 19 bases between them. Germline values: CDR1 SGHNT, CDR2 YYREEE (reference sequence). CDR3 DNA sequence: TGTGCCAGCAGCGACAGACAGGACTTTGGAACCCTCCACTTT. It encodes CASSDRQDFGTLHF.

The count of this clone is one. This sequence joins TRBV7-9 and TRBJ2-3; D might be TRBD2 (5 bases). Trimming left V 6 bases short and J 3 bases short, with 10 bases between. CDR3 size: 13 residues. Germline V gene sequence: CDR1 SEHNR, CDR2 FQNEAQ (reference sequence). DNA for the CDR3: TGTGCCAGCAGACGGGGATTTACAGATACGCAGTATTTT. Residues: CASRRGFTDTQYF. The full variable domain, in which reference TRBV7-9 and TRBJ2-3 provide the parts outside the CDR3, is DTGVSQNPRHKITKRGQNVTFRCDPISEHNRLYWYRQTLGQGPEFLTYFQNEAQLEKSRLLSDRFSAERPKGSFSTLEIQRTEQGDSAMYLCASRRGFTDTQYFGPGTRLTVL.

The table lists this clone with a few counts. V gene TRBV19 combines with J gene TRBJ1-1; 9 nucleotides line up with TRBD1. J lost 5 bases, V lost 6 bases, and 4 bases had no gene match. CDR1 LNHDA and CDR2 SQIVND come from the germline V gene (reference sequence). The CDR3 consists of 13 residues. The CDR3 here is CASRGTGTTEAFF. CDR3 sequence (DNA): TGTGCCAGTAGGGGGACAGGGACAACTGAAGCTTTCTTT.

The rearrangement uses TRBV28 and TRBJ2-1, with TRBD2 identical over 12 bases. The CDR3 runs 17 residues. V lost 5 bases to trimming and J lost 6 bases; unmatched junction nucleotides: 11. Per the germline V gene, CDR1 is MDHEN and CDR2 is SYDVKM. The DNA of the CDR3 is TGTGCCAGCAGTACGGCCGCTAGCGGGAGGGCACTCAATGAGCAGTTCTTC. Its protein is CASSTAASGRALNEQFF.

The rearrangement joins TRBV28 to TRBJ2-1; 12 positions agree with TRBD2. The CDR3 spans 15 residues. Germline V gives CDR1 MDHEN, CDR2 SYDVKM. After removal of 2 bases from V and 8 bases from J, the junction contained 4 bases not matched to a gene. This CDR3 is CASSLPGLAGYEQFF. Here the CDR3 DNA reads TGTGCCAGCAGTTTACCGGGACTAGCGGGCTATGAGCAGTTCTTC. The complete variable domain, with remaining parts taken from reference TRBV28 and TRBJ2-1, reads DVKVTQSSRYLVKRTGEKVFLECVQDMDHENMFWYRQDPGLGLRLIYFSYDVKMKEKGDIPEGYSVSREKKERFSLILESASTNQTSMYLCASSLPGLAGYEQFFGPGTRLTVL.

The chain combines TRBV14 with TRBJ2-5; D call uncertain. V dropped 6 bases and J dropped 5 bases, with 7 bases sitting between them. The CDR3 runs 11 residues. Germline lookup yields CDR1 SGHDN and CDR2 FVKESK. CDR3 nucleotide sequence: TGTGCCAGCAGTGAGAGGGAGACCCAGTACTTC. It translates to CASSERETQYF. The full variable domain, its missing parts supplied by reference TRBV14 and TRBJ2-5, is EAGVTQFPSHSVIEKGQTVTLRCDPISGHDNLYWYRRVMGKEIKFLLHFVKESKQDESGMPNNRFLAERTGGTYSTLKVQPAELEDSGVYFCASSERETQYFGPGTRLLVL.

V gene TRBV10-3 combines with J gene TRBJ2-3; D unresolved. This CDR3 is built from 13 residues. The germline V gene encodes CDR1 ENHRY and CDR2 SYGVKD. The V end lost 8 bases, the J end lost 4 bases, and 13 bases lay between the germline ends. CDR3 sequence: CAIQPLDSDTQYF. The CDR3 bases are TGTGCCATCCAACCGCTAGACTCAGATACGCAGTATTTT.

A word on this clone: This specimen includes other DNA sequences encoding the same CDR3. The chain employs TRBV27 and TRBJ2-1; TRBD2 agrees at 12 bases. The CDR3 consists of 16 residues. The germline gives CDR1 MNHEY, CDR2 SMNVEV (reference sequence). The V and J ends lost 3 bases and 6 bases, in that order; junction bases with no gene match: 6. The CDR3 DNA is TGTGCCAGCAGTTTCCTAGCGGGAGGGCTCGGCAATGAGCAGTTCTTC. This sequence encodes CASSFLAGGLGNEQFF.

About this clone itself: The identical CDR3 is also encoded by other nucleotide sequences in the sample. The chain couples TRBV4-3 to TRBJ1-2; TRBD1 agrees at 7 bases. CDR3 length equals 15 residues. Losses at the gene ends were 1 base for V and 8 bases for J; bases not matched to a gene: 10. Germline lookup yields CDR1 LGHNA and CDR2 YSLEER. The CDR3 is CASSQGGSLQGGYTF. The CDR3 coding sequence is TGCGCCAGCAGCCAAGGGGGAAGCCTACAGGGGGGCTACACCTTC.

The rearrangement uses TRBV18 and TRBJ1-1; 8 nucleotides align to TRBD1. This CDR3 region has 15 residues. The germline CDR1 and CDR2 sequences are KGHSH and LQKENI. Losses at the gene ends were 2 bases for V and 1 base for J; bases not matched to a gene: 3. DNA of the CDR3: TGTGCCAGCTCACCAGGACAGGGTAGGAACACTGAAGCTTTCTTT. This translates into CASSPGQGRNTEAFF.

This clone was found a few times. The rearrangement links TRBV4-1 to TRBJ1-1; 10 nucleotides line up with TRBD1. J gave up 0 bases and V 3 bases, and 7 bases lay outside the gene matches. CDR3 size: 17 residues. Germline V gives CDR1 MGHRA, CDR2 YSYEKL. The CDR3 loop reads CASSHHLTGGLNTEAFF. The DNA for the CDR3 is TGCGCCAGCAGCCATCACCTGACAGGGGGCTTGAACACTGAAGCTTTCTTT.

The gene calls are TRBV6-5 and TRBJ1-2, with TRBD1 as a possible D gene (5 bases). V lost 0 bases and J lost 2, with 7 bases in between. CDR1 and CDR2 from the germline V gene are MNHEY and SVGAGI. The CDR3 runs to 14 residues. The CDR3 region is CASSYSNRNYGYTF. Written as DNA, the CDR3 is TGTGCCAGCAGTTACTCGAACAGGAACTATGGCTACACCTTC.

This clone has a handful of counts. The chain joins TRBV12-5 to TRBJ1-5; D gene ambiguous. This CDR3 contains 13 residues. The germline gives CDR1 LGHNT, CDR2 FRNRAP. Trimming pared 3 bases from V and 6 bases from J, leaving 9 bases between. CDR3 amino acids: CASGFGRAQPQHF. For the CDR3, the DNA is TGTGCTAGTGGTTTTGGGAGGGCTCAGCCCCAGCATTTT.

This clone was observed once. V gene TRBV28 combines with J gene TRBJ1-5; a possible D gene is TRBD1 (5 bases). V lost 6 bases and J lost 6, with 9 bases in between. From germline, CDR1 is MDHEN and CDR2 SYDVKM. The CDR3 extends over 12 amino acids. CDR3 amino acids: CASRSGFQPQHF. The CDR3 DNA sequence: TGTGCCAGCAGATCAGGGTTTCAGCCCCAGCATTTT.

V and J are TRBV6-1 and TRBJ1-4, with D perhaps TRBD1 (5 bases). CDR1 is MNHNS and CDR2 is SASEGT in the germline V gene. Trimming removed 6 bases from V and 1 base from J, with 12 bases in between. The CDR3 runs 15 residues. CDR3 DNA: TGTGCCAGCAGGCTTCGACAGATAACTAATGAAAAACTGTTTTTT. Translated, it gives CASRLRQITNEKLFF.

Only a few counts were recorded for this clone. This sequence joins TRBV6-5 and TRBJ1-1, with D tentatively TRBD1 (5 bases). V was trimmed by 4 bases and J by 5 bases, leaving 8 bases between them. Germline V lookup: CDR1 MNHEY, CDR2 SVGAGI. The CDR3 runs to 12 residues. The CDR3 sequence is CASSLQGTEAFF. Written as DNA, the CDR3 is TGTGCCAGCAGTTTGCAGGGAACTGAAGCTTTCTTT.

Turning to this clone: At one of its ends the junction is not consistent with the germline gene, which may arise from a read error. The chain joins TRBV7-9 to TRBJ2-5; TRBD2 matches at 8 bases. The germline V gene encodes CDR1 SEHNR and CDR2 FQNEAQ (reference sequence). The CDR3 extends over 14 amino acids. The chain's CDR3 is CSSSLGLAGETQYF. The CDR3 coding sequence is TGTTCCAGCAGCTTAGGTCTAGCGGGAGAGACCCAGTACTTC.

This clone was picked up a small number of times. V usage is TRBV5-8 and J usage is TRBJ1-5; D possibly corresponds to TRBD1 (5 bases). Trimming removed 4 bases from V and 2 bases from J, with 13 bases in between. There are 15 residues in the CDR3. CDR1 SGHTS and CDR2 YDEGEE come from the germline V gene. CDR3 protein: CASSPLTVGNQPQHF. CDR3 nucleotides: TGTGCCAGCAGCCCCTTGACAGTTGGCAATCAGCCCCAGCATTTT.

This clone was detected a few times. The chain is built from TRBV5-4 and TRBJ2-3; D not certain. The CDR3 has 12 amino acids. Germline V gives CDR1 SGHNT, CDR2 YYREEE (reference sequence). V was shortened by 4 bases and J by 4 bases, with 7 bases between the two germline ends. The CDR3 nucleotides read TGTGCCAGCAGCCTCAGCGCAGATACGCAGTATTTT. This codes for CASSLSADTQYF.

The chain links TRBV25-1 to TRBJ1-5; the match to TRBD1 covers 9 bases. This CDR3 spans 16 amino acids. Germline CDR1 is MGHDK and CDR2 is SYGVNS. With V trimmed by 4 bases and J by 1 base, 5 bases remained unmatched. CDR3 in amino acids: CASSGTGVRSNQPQHF. The CDR3 nucleotides are TGTGCCAGCAGTGGGACAGGGGTGAGGAGCAATCAGCCCCAGCATTTT. Combining the CDR3 with reference TRBV25-1 and TRBJ1-5 gives the whole variable domain EADIYQTPRYLVIGTGKKITLECSQTMGHDKMYWYQQDPGMELHLIHYSYGVNSTEKGDLSSESTVSRIRTEHFPLTLESARPSHTSQYLCASSGTGVRSNQPQHFGDGTRLSIL.

This chain joins TRBV4-3 and TRBJ2-7, with 9 bases fitting TRBD2. Losses at the gene ends were 0 bases for V and 5 bases for J; bases not matched to a gene: 8. The CDR3 totals 16 residues. Germline loops: CDR1 LGHNA, CDR2 YSLEER. The chain's CDR3 is CASSQDWIAGAHEQYF. CDR3 coding DNA: TGCGCCAGCAGCCAAGATTGGATAGCGGGAGCCCACGAGCAGTACTTC.

The V call is TRBV19, the J call TRBJ2-5, with D hard to call. The CDR3 is 13 residues long. V lost 4 bases and J 2 bases, leaving 8 bases between the germline ends. The germline gives CDR1 LNHDA, CDR2 SQIVND (reference sequence). As DNA, the CDR3 is TGTGCCAGTAGTAGTGGCAGGCAAGAGACCCAGTACTTC. This gives the protein CASSSGRQETQYF.

V gene TRBV27 combines with J gene TRBJ2-5; D perhaps matches TRBD2 (6 bases). This CDR3 comprises 15 residues. CDR1 is MNHEY, CDR2 SMNVEV, per germline (reference sequence). Trimming left V 5 bases short and J 0 bases short, with 13 bases between. CDR3 sequence: CASSPELADQETQYF. The CDR3 bases are TGTGCCAGCAGTCCGGAATTAGCGGACCAAGAGACCCAGTACTTC.

In this sample, this clone turned up a few times. This rearrangement joins TRBV5-1 to TRBJ1-5, with no clear D. Germline V gene data show CDR1 as SGHRS and CDR2 as YFSETQ. V was pared by 0 bases and J by 7 bases, with 11 bases between. The CDR3 extends over 14 amino acids. The CDR3 here is CASSLDGFRQPQHF. CDR3 DNA sequence: TGCGCCAGCAGCTTGGACGGGTTTAGGCAGCCCCAGCATTTT.

The V and J genes are TRBV5-4 and TRBJ2-1, with D possibly TRBD2 on 6 matching bases. Germline V gene data show CDR1 as SGHNT and CDR2 as YYREEE (reference sequence). Trimming removed 2 bases from V and 7 bases from J, with 13 bases in between. This CDR3 contains 14 residues. The CDR3: CASSFVGGDNEQFF. CDR3 nucleotide sequence: TGTGCCAGCAGCTTCGTCGGAGGGGATAATGAGCAGTTCTTC.

This chain joins TRBV5-4 and TRBJ2-3; 7 bases map to TRBD2. This CDR3 has 16 residues. V lost 4 bases and J lost 4; bases outside the gene matches: 12. CDR1 SGHNT and CDR2 YYREEE come from the germline V gene (reference sequence). CDR3 nucleotide sequence: TGTGCCAGCAGCCCAGGGAGGGGAAGGCGGGCAGATACGCAGTATTTT. Translated: CASSPGRGRRADTQYF.